Below, 8 T cell receptor beta chains from the same sample are listed, as sequenced in a study of cytomegalovirus exposure and HLA in healthy donors. It was with 60 Vbeta and 13 Jbeta primers that the PCR ran. Sequenced by immunoSEQ multiplex PCR; TCRdb stores in-frame clones only, minus some. The repertoire includes 75,000 to 90,000 clones, about 73% of them detected once, and approximately 4.5% sits in the top ten. The sequencing input was PBMCs. Receptor source: a man aged 40-49 years in good health and CMV-seronegative.

The V gene is TRBV7-2, the J gene TRBJ1-5; 10 nucleotides agree with TRBD1. Germline CDR1 is SGHTA and CDR2 is FQGNSA. Trimming at V came to 2 bases and at J to 4 bases, leaving 2 bases not matched to a gene. This CDR3 is built from 15 residues. The CDR3 nucleotides are TGTGCCAGCAGCTTAACGGACAGGGGGAATCAGCCCCAGCATTTT. Its translation is CASSLTDRGNQPQHF.

The chain carries TRBV19 and TRBJ1-4; perhaps TRBD1 as D (5 bases). The CDR3 is made up of 16 amino acids. Germline V gene lookup returns CDR1 LNHDA and CDR2 SQIVND (reference sequence). Trimming stripped 5 bases from V and 8 bases from J, with 21 bases between. The CDR3 DNA follows: TGTGCCAGTAGTTCTTGGCGGGACCGCCCTAGGGAAAAACTGTTTTTT. Its protein product is CASSSWRDRPREKLFF.

The genes are TRBV10-3 and TRBJ2-1, with TRBD2 matching 7 bases. Germline trimming cut 6 bases from V and 6 bases from J; bases unmatched to any gene: 5. Germline CDR1 and CDR2: ENHRY and SYGVKD. The CDR3 covers 13 residues. CDR3 region: CAIRRESGNEQFF. In DNA, the CDR3 is TGTGCCATCAGGCGGGAGTCAGGCAATGAGCAGTTCTTC.

The gene calls are TRBV25-1 and TRBJ2-6, with D tentatively TRBD1 (5 bases). Trimming pared 1 base from V and 2 bases from J, leaving 15 bases between. Germline V gives CDR1 MGHDK, CDR2 SYGVNS. The CDR3 loop spans 18 amino acids. The CDR3 nucleotides read TGTGCCAGCAGTGAATCTGGCAGGGTGATAACTGGGGCCAACGTCCTGACTTTC. This gives the protein CASSESGRVITGANVLTF.

The chain has TRBV5-1 and TRBJ2-3, with TRBD2 matching over 7 bases. Germline V CDR1 and CDR2: SGHRS, YFSETQ. The CDR3 spans 16 residues. The V segment lost 0 bases and the J segment 3 bases; nucleotides outside the gene matches: 7. CDR3 DNA sequence: TGCGCCAGCAGCTTGGCCGGGGGGAGTCGTACAGATACGCAGTATTTT. Protein sequence: CASSLAGGSRTDTQYF.

The chain combines TRBV7-3 with TRBJ1-3; D may be TRBD1 (6 bases). Per the germline V gene, CDR1 is SGHTA and CDR2 is FQGTGA. V was pared by 7 bases and J by 1 base, with 8 bases between. The CDR3 is made up of 13 amino acids. Here the CDR3 DNA reads TGTGCCAGCAATGGACAGTCTGGAAACACCATATATTTT. Translating it yields CASNGQSGNTIYF.

The V and J genes are TRBV6-5 and TRBJ2-7, with 7 bases fitting TRBD1. CDR1 is MNHEY, CDR2 SVGAGI, per germline. Trimming took 5 bases from V and 6 from J; bases not matched to a gene: 13. The CDR3 is 15 amino acids. This CDR3 reads CASSGIQGLMTEQYF. The CDR3, as DNA: TGTGCCAGCAGTGGGATACAGGGGTTGATGACCGAGCAGTACTTC.

The rearrangement uses TRBV27 and TRBJ2-1; maybe TRBD2 (6 bases). Germline-derived CDR1 and CDR2 are MNHEY and SMNVEV (reference sequence). Trimming shortened V by 2 bases and J by 8 bases, and 10 bases separated the two germline ends. This CDR3 is 13 amino acids long. Here the CDR3 DNA reads TGTGCCAGCAGTTTAGTGGGAGGCCATGAGCAGTTCTTC. Protein sequence: CASSLVGGHEQFF.